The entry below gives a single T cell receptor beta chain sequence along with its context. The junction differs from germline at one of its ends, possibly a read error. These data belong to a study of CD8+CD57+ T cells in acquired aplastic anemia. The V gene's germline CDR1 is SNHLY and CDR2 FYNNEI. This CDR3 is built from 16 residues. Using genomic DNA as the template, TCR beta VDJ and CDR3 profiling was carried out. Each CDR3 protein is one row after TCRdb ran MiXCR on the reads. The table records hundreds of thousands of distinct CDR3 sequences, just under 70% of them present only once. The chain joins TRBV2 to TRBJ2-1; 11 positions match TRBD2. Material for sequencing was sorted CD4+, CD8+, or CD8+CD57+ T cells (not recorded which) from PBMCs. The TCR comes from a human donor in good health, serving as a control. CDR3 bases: TGTGCCAGCAGAGTAGCGGGGGGGCTTTCCTACCATGAGCAGCTCTTC. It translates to CASRVAGGLSYHEQLF.